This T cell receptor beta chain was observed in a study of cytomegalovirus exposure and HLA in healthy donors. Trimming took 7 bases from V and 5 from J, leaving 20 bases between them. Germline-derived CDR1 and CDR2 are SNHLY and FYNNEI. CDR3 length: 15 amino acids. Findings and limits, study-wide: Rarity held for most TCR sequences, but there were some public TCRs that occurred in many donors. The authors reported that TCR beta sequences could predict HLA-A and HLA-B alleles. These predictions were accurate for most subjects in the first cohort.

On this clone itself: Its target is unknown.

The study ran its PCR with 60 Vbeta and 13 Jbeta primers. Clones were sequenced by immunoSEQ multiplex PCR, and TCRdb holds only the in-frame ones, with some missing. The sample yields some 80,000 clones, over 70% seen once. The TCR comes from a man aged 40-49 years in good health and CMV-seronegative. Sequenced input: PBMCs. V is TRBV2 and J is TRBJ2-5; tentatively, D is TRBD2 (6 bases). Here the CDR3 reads CASNQYGGLIETQYF. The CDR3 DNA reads TGTGCCAGCAACCAATACGGGGGTCTTATCGAGACCCAGTACTTC. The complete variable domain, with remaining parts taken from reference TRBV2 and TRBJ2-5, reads EPEVTQTPSHQVTQMGQEVILRCVPISNHLYFYWYRQILGQKVEFLVSFYNNEISEKSEIFDDQFSVERPDGSNFTLKIRSTKLEDSAMYFCASNQYGGLIETQYFGPGTRLLVL.